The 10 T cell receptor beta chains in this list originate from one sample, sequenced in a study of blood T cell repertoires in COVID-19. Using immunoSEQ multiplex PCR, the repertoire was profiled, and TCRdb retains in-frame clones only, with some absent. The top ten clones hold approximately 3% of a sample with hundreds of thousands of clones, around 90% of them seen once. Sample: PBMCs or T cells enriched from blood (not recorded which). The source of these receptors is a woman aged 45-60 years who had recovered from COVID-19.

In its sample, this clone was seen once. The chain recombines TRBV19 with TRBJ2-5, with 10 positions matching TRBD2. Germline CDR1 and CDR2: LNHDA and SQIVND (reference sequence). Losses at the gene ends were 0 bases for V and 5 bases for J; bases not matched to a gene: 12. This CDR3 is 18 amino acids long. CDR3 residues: CASSIDLPLAGEVETQYF. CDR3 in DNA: TGTGCCAGTAGTATAGATCTTCCTCTAGCGGGAGAGGTGGAGACCCAGTACTTC.

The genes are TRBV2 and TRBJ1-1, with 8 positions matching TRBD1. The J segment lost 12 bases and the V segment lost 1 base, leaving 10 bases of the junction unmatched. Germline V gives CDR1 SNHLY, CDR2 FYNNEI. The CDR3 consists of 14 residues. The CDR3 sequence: CASSEVQGRGRTFF. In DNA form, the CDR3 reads TGTGCCAGCAGTGAAGTACAGGGCAGGGGGCGAACTTTCTTT. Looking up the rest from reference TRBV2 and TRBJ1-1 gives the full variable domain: EPEVTQTPSHQVTQMGQEVILRCVPISNHLYFYWYRQILGQKVEFLVSFYNNEISEKSEIFDDQFSVERPDGSNFTLKIRSTKLEDSAMYFCASSEVQGRGRTFFGQGTRLTVV.

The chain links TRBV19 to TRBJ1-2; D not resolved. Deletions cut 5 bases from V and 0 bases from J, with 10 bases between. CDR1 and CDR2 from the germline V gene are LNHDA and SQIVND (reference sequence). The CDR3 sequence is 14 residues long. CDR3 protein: CASSWASSNYGYTF. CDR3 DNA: TGTGCCAGTAGTTGGGCCTCATCTAACTATGGCTACACCTTC.

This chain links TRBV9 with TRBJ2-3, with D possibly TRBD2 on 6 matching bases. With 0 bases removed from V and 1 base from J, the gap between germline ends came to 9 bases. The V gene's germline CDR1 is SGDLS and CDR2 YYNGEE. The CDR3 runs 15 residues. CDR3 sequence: CASSVGGIRTDTQYF. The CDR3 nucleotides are TGTGCCAGCAGCGTAGGCGGGATTCGCACAGATACGCAGTATTTT.

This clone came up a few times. The CDR3 spells CASSPGQGKTYEQYF. CDR3 bases: TGTGCCAGCTCACCTGGACAGGGGAAAACCTACGAGCAGTACTTC. The chain combines TRBV18 with TRBJ2-7; the match to TRBD1 covers 9 bases. This CDR3 comprises 15 residues. Looked up from germline, CDR1 is KGHSH and CDR2 is LQKENI. V lost 3 bases and J lost 2; bases outside the gene matches: 5.

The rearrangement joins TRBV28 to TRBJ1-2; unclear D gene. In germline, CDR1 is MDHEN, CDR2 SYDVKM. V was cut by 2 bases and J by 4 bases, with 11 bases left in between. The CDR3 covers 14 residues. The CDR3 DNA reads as TGTGCCAGCAGTTTAGGCGGGAGTTTCTATGGCTACACCTTC. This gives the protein CASSLGGSFYGYTF.

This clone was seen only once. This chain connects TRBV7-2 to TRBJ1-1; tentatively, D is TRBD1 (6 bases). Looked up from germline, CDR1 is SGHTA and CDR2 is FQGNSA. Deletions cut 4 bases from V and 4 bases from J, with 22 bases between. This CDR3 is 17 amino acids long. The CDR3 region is CASSSSGTPGKGTEAFF. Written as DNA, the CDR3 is TGTGCCAGCAGCTCGTCCGGGACACCGGGAAAGGGCACTGAAGCTTTCTTT.

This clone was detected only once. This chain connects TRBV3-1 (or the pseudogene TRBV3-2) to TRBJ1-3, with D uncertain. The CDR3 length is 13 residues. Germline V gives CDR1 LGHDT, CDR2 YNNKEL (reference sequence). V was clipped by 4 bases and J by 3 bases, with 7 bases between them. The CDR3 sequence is CASSPPGGNTIYF. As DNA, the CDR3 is TGTGCCAGCAGCCCACCCGGTGGAAACACCATATATTTT.

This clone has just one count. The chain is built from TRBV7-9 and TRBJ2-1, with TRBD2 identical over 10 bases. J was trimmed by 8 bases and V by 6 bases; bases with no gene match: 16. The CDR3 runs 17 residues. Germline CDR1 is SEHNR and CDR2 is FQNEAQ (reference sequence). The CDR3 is CASSYSLAGVGMDEQFF. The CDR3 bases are TGTGCCAGCAGTTACTCCCTAGCGGGAGTCGGGATGGATGAGCAGTTCTTC. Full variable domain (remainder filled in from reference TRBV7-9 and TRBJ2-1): DTGVSQNPRHKITKRGQNVTFRCDPISEHNRLYWYRQTLGQGPEFLTYFQNEAQLEKSRLLSDRFSAERPKGSFSTLEIQRTEQGDSAMYLCASSYSLAGVGMDEQFFGPGTRLTVL.

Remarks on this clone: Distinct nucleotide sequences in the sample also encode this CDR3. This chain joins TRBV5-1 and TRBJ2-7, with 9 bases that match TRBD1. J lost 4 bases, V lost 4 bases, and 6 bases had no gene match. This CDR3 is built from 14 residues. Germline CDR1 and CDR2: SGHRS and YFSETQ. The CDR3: CASSADRGGYEQYF. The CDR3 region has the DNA TGCGCCAGCAGCGCGGACAGGGGCGGTTACGAGCAGTACTTC. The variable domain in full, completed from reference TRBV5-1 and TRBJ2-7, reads KAGVTQTPRYLIKTRGQQVTLSCSPISGHRSVSWYQQTPGQGLQFLFEYFSETQRNKGNFPGRFSGRQFSNSRSEMNVSTLELGDSALYLCASSADRGGYEQYFGPGTRLTVT.